This T cell receptor (beta chain) stems from a study of cytomegalovirus exposure and HLA in healthy donors. Deletions cut 3 bases from V and 4 bases from J, with 7 bases between. CDR3 length: 13 amino acids. Germline assignment: CDR1 LNHDA and CDR2 SQIVND (reference sequence). Details on this clone: What it recognizes is unknown.

Primers for the PCR totalled 60 Vbeta and 13 Jbeta. Authors' methods: Later work found around 72 million unique TCR beta chains, with roughly 11 million shared. Clones were sequenced by immunoSEQ multiplex PCR, and TCRdb holds only the in-frame ones, with some missing. The V and J calls and clone size were taken over from that table, and D and trimming were inferred from the DNA. The sample holds roughly 140,000 clones, 65% to 90% seen once. General observations from the study: The classifier was said to identify cytomegalovirus status with high specificity and sensitivity.

Sequencing input: PBMCs. This TCR was recovered from a woman in her 50s in good health and CMV-seropositive. The chain combines TRBV19 with TRBJ1-5; no firm D call. Here the CDR3 DNA reads TGTGCCAGTAGTATGGCCAGAAATCAGCCCCAGCATTTT. This sequence encodes CASSMARNQPQHF.